This T cell receptor (beta chain) was recovered during a study of T cells in Graves' hyperthyroidism and ophthalmopathy. Amplification of TCR beta CDR3 regions used RNA as the template. During a first-round RT-PCR of the TCR CDR3, the HTBI primer set was used. TCRdb processed the multiplex PCR reads anew with MiXCR; each CDR3 protein has one entry. The sample consists of around 350,000 distinct CDR3 sequences, 14% of them appearing once. This CDR3 has 12 amino acids. Germline CDR1 is DFQATT and CDR2 is SNEGSKA (reference sequence). V was shortened by 3 bases and J by 13 bases, with 18 bases between the two germline ends. This clonotype was observed at least ten times.

The V gene is TRBV20-1, the J gene TRBJ1-1, with TRBD1 as a possible D gene (5 bases). The sequence derives from a woman under 40 with Graves' ophthalmopathy. Sequencing was performed on blood. In nucleotides, the CDR3 is TGCAGTGCTAGGGAGAAGGGGATCGTGGATTTCTTT. Protein: CSAREKGIVDFF.